This T cell receptor beta chain is from a study of T cell repertoires in cytomegalovirus infection. Study summary: As its CMV epitopes, the study selected recently identified HLA-C-restricted and well-studied HLA-B-restricted targets. Both CMV infection and a matching HLA type were indicated by public TCR beta signatures. Regarding the study as a whole: Totalled public TCR beta family frequency picked out people who carried CMV plus the relevant HLA. Clonotypes of TCR beta that were HLA-C-restricted and CMV-specific dominated the ex vivo response.

This clonotype was found many times. Its antigen is not identified. TCRdb fed the reads into MiXCR, producing one record per CDR3 protein. There are some 500,000 distinct CDR3 sequences in the sample; about 33% occur only once, and roughly a sixth lies in the top ten. Trimming took 6 bases from V and 3 from J, leaving 12 bases between them. CDR1 is SGHTA, CDR2 FQGNSA, per germline. This CDR3 comprises 13 residues. The material was cultured PBMCs, obtained from culture after CMV antigen stimulation. The receptor comes from a human donor in good health (CMV status not recorded). Some clones in this sample may be carry-over from other donors' samples. The chain has TRBV7-2 and TRBJ2-7; perhaps TRBD1 as D (6 bases). In nucleotides, the CDR3 is TGTGCCAGCAGTCGTGGACAGAACTACGAGCAGTACGTC. It yields the protein CASSRGQNYEQYV.